This passage covers 30 T cell receptor beta chains from one sample sequenced in a study of neurological immune-mediated disorders. Each CDR3 protein is one row after TCRdb ran MiXCR on the 5' RACE reads. Of roughly 34,000 distinct CDR3 sequences listed, roughly an eighth are singletons. Noted time point: longitudinal time-point 2. The sample was PBMCs. These receptor sequences come from a woman aged 40 to 55 in good health.

This clonotype was found many times. The chain couples TRBV12-3 or TRBV12-4 to TRBJ1-1, with 9 positions matching TRBD1. The CDR3 runs 14 residues. The V segment lost 5 bases and the J segment 7 bases; nucleotides outside the gene matches: 8. The CDR3 spells CASSPGQGLIEAFF. The DNA for the CDR3 is TGTGCCAGCAGTCCCGGACAGGGGCTGATTGAAGCTTTCTTT.

This clonotype appeared many times. The V and J genes are TRBV7-2 and TRBJ1-6; possible D gene TRBD1, 6 bases. V shed 5 bases and J shed 7 bases, with 18 bases lying between them. Germline-derived CDR1 and CDR2 are SGHTA and FQGNSA. There are 16 residues in the CDR3. The CDR3 loop is CASSLGGGVGNSPLHF. In nucleotides, the CDR3 is TGTGCCAGCAGCCTAGGGGGGGGGGTAGGAAATTCACCCCTCCACTTT.

This clonotype was counted at least ten times. The chain links TRBV13 to TRBJ1-3, with 9 bases lining up with TRBD1. With V trimmed by 3 bases and J by 7 bases, 7 bases remained unmatched. The CDR3 runs to 15 residues. Germline lookup yields CDR1 PRHDT and CDR2 FYEKMQ (reference sequence). The CDR3: CASSLGQGRGNTIYF. As DNA, the CDR3 is TGTGCCAGCAGCTTGGGACAGGGAAGAGGGAACACCATATATTTT. Drawing the rest from reference TRBV13 and TRBJ1-3, the complete variable domain is AAGVIQSPRHLIKEKRETATLKCYPIPRHDTVYWYQQGPGQDPQFLISFYEKMQSDKGSIPDRFSAQQFSDYHSELNMSSLELGDSALYFCASSLGQGRGNTIYFGEGSWLTVV.

The chain joins TRBV6-2 or TRBV6-3 to TRBJ2-7; D gene uncertain. V was pared by 0 bases and J by 0 bases, with 6 bases between. Germline V gives CDR1 MNHEY, CDR2 SVGEGT. The CDR3 loop spans 14 amino acids. CDR3 sequence reads: CASSYSSGSYEQYF. The CDR3 DNA reads TGTGCCAGCAGTTACTCATCTGGCTCCTACGAGCAGTACTTC.

The sample holds many counts of this clonotype. This chain connects TRBV5-5 to TRBJ1-6, with D uncertain. V lost 4 bases to trimming and J lost 9 bases, with 14 bases between them. The CDR3 is 14 amino acids. The germline CDR1 and CDR2 sequences are SGHKS and YYEKEE (reference sequence). The CDR3 sequence: CASSLRVSGSPLHF. The DNA of the CDR3 is TGTGCCAGCAGCCTCCGGGTGTCAGGTTCACCCCTCCACTTT.

This clonotype is labeled medium-sized. The chain has TRBV12-5 and TRBJ2-6; a possible D gene is TRBD1 (7 bases). Germline lookup yields CDR1 LGHNT and CDR2 FRNRAP. V lost 6 bases, J lost 0 bases, and 12 bases lay in between. CDR3 size: 16 residues. The CDR3 here is CASGRGTASGANVLTF. As DNA, the CDR3 is TGTGCTAGTGGGCGCGGGACAGCCTCTGGGGCCAACGTCCTGACTTTC.

This clonotype was observed at least ten times. The V call is TRBV12-5, the J call TRBJ1-5; 8 nucleotides align to TRBD1. Germline V CDR1 and CDR2: LGHNT, FRNRAP. This CDR3 has 16 amino acids. V dropped 5 bases and J dropped 5; count of bases not matched to a gene: 11. The CDR3 reads CASGQTGAIYDQPQHF. As DNA, the CDR3 is TGTGCTAGTGGTCAGACAGGGGCAATTTATGATCAGCCCCAGCATTTT.

This clonotype was detected many times. V usage is TRBV29-1 and J usage is TRBJ2-2; D unclear. V lost 3 bases and J lost 6, with 5 bases in between. The CDR3 extends over 11 amino acids. The germline gives CDR1 SQVTM, CDR2 ANQGSEA. CDR3 nucleotide sequence: TGCAGCGTTGAGAAGGCCGGGGAGCTGTTTTTT. This encodes CSVEKAGELFF.

At least ten counts were recorded for this clonotype. The chain employs TRBV2 and TRBJ2-2; D uncertain. Germline CDR1 reads SNHLY; CDR2 reads FYNNEI. The CDR3 runs to 14 residues. V dropped 10 bases and J dropped 2 bases, with 14 bases sitting between them. CDR3 residues: CAIVHRVNTGELFF. DNA of the CDR3: TGTGCCATCGTCCACCGGGTTAACACCGGGGAGCTGTTTTTT. The whole variable domain, filled in from reference TRBV2 and TRBJ2-2, reads EPEVTQTPSHQVTQMGQEVILRCVPISNHLYFYWYRQILGQKVEFLVSFYNNEISEKSEIFDDQFSVERPDGSNFTLKIRSTKLEDSAMYFCAIVHRVNTGELFFGEGSRLTVL.

Within the sample, this clonotype is medium-sized. This chain links TRBV20-1 with TRBJ1-6; D gene uncertain. Trimming removed 1 base at V and 0 bases at J, with 4 bases between. Germline V gene sequence: CDR1 DFQATT, CDR2 SNEGSKA (reference sequence). The CDR3 extends over 14 amino acids. The CDR3 coding sequence is TGCAGTGCTAGAGTGAACTCCTATAATTCACCCCTCCACTTT. Its protein product is CSARVNSYNSPLHF.

This clonotype was recorded at least ten times. The gene calls are TRBV25-1 and TRBJ1-1, with 10 positions matching TRBD1. V lost 6 bases and J lost 12; bases outside the gene matches: 10. Looked up from germline, CDR1 is MGHDK and CDR2 is SYGVNS. This CDR3 contains 13 residues. The CDR3 nucleotides are TGTGCCAGCAGGGGGAGGGGACAGGGGATGTCTTTCTTT. Translating gives CASRGRGQGMSFF. Full variable domain (remainder filled in from reference TRBV25-1 and TRBJ1-1): EADIYQTPRYLVIGTGKKITLECSQTMGHDKMYWYQQDPGMELHLIHYSYGVNSTEKGDLSSESTVSRIRTEHFPLTLESARPSHTSQYLCASRGRGQGMSFFGQGTRLTVV.

This clonotype has ten or more counts. The V gene is TRBV10-3, the J gene TRBJ1-1, with D unresolved. Between the trimmed V and J ends, which lost 10 bases and 4 bases, there was a span of 16 bases. Germline V gene lookup returns CDR1 ENHRY and CDR2 SYGVKD. The CDR3 has 13 residues. The CDR3 sequence is CANGADLGTEAFF. The CDR3 DNA reads as TGTGCCAACGGAGCGGACTTGGGCACTGAAGCTTTCTTT.

This clonotype was counted ten times or more. This chain links TRBV7-3 with TRBJ1-5, with 8 bases identical to TRBD1. The CDR3 extends over 15 amino acids. Germline-derived CDR1 and CDR2 are SGHTA and FQGTGA. V lost 6 bases to trimming and J lost 2 bases; unmatched junction nucleotides: 6. The CDR3 is CASSPTGDGNQPQHF. The CDR3 nucleotides read TGTGCCAGCAGTCCGACAGGGGATGGCAATCAGCCCCAGCATTTT.

The chain has TRBV19 and TRBJ2-1; D is possibly TRBD2 (6 bases). Germline V lookup: CDR1 LNHDA, CDR2 SQIVND (reference sequence). This CDR3 has 13 amino acids. Trimming cost V 1 base and J 8 bases, with 9 bases left between them. The CDR3: CASSIGGDYEQFF. CDR3 DNA sequence: TGTGCCAGTAGTATAGGCGGGGACTATGAGCAGTTCTTC.

This clonotype was counted at least ten times. The chain joins TRBV5-1 to TRBJ2-7, with TRBD2 identical over 14 bases. Germline loops: CDR1 SGHRS, CDR2 YFSETQ. Trimming at V came to 4 bases and at J to 5 bases, leaving 14 bases not matched to a gene. There are 18 residues in the CDR3. The CDR3: CASSHEPTGTSGRHEQYF. CDR3 nucleotides: TGCGCCAGCAGCCACGAACCAACCGGGACTAGCGGGAGACACGAGCAGTACTTC.

There are many counts of this clonotype. The chain links TRBV19 to TRBJ2-3; D is possibly TRBD1 or TRBD2 (5 bases each). CDR3 size: 11 residues. V dropped 5 bases and J dropped 12 bases, with 12 bases sitting between them. Germline V gene lookup returns CDR1 LNHDA and CDR2 SQIVND (reference sequence). The CDR3 loop is CASSVPGPQYF. DNA for the CDR3: TGTGCCAGTAGTGTCCCGGGACCCCAGTATTTT.

Many counts were recorded for this clonotype. The chain recombines TRBV7-9 with TRBJ1-6; 9 bases are a match to TRBD1. V dropped 7 bases and J dropped 7; count of bases not matched to a gene: 5. Germline values: CDR1 SEHNR, CDR2 FQNEAQ (reference sequence). The CDR3 has 14 residues. In nucleotides, the CDR3 is TGTGCCAGCACCGACGGACAGGGGAATTCACCCCTCCACTTT. This encodes CASTDGQGNSPLHF.

This clonotype was counted only a few times. The rearrangement uses TRBV27 and TRBJ2-2; a possible D gene is TRBD1 (5 bases). Germline assignment: CDR1 MNHEY and CDR2 SMNVEV (reference sequence). CDR3 length equals 13 residues. The ends were cut back, 7 bases at V and 7 bases at J, with 13 bases in the middle. CDR3 sequence: CASTPRVGGELFF. Written as DNA, the CDR3 is TGTGCCAGCACCCCCAGGGTCGGCGGGGAGCTGTTTTTT.

This clonotype was counted ten times or more. The chain carries TRBV5-1 and TRBJ2-3; 11 nucleotides line up with TRBD1. The CDR3 length is 16 residues. The germline V gene encodes CDR1 SGHRS and CDR2 YFSETQ. The junction had 6 bases not matched to a gene; V was cut back by 2 bases and J by 4 bases. The CDR3 DNA sequence: TGCGCCAGCAGCTTAGACCGGGACAGGGGGTCAGATACGCAGTATTTT. Its translation is CASSLDRDRGSDTQYF.

The gene calls are TRBV30 and TRBJ2-2; tentative D call: TRBD1 (6 bases). V lost 3 bases to trimming and J lost 5 bases, with 10 bases between them. The germline CDR1 and CDR2 sequences are GTSNPN and SVGIG (reference sequence). There are 13 residues in the CDR3. The CDR3 sequence is CAWRGQFTGELFF. CDR3 DNA sequence: TGTGCCTGGAGGGGACAATTTACCGGGGAGCTGTTTTTT.

This chain uses TRBV6-5 with TRBJ2-1, with D possibly being TRBD1 (6 bases). The V gene lost 5 bases and the J gene lost 4 bases, with 12 bases spanning the gap. Germline V gives CDR1 MNHEY, CDR2 SVGAGI. This CDR3 is built from 14 residues. CDR3 DNA sequence: TGTGCCAGCAGTACAGGGTCCCTTTACAATGAGCAGTTCTTC. It is translated as CASSTGSLYNEQFF.

This clonotype occurred many times. The chain links TRBV6-5 to TRBJ2-7; 7 bases align to TRBD1. CDR1 and CDR2 (germline): MNHEY, SVGAGI. There are 13 residues in the CDR3. The V gene end was trimmed by 6 bases and the J gene end by 3 bases; junction bases not matched to a gene: 5. CDR3 sequence reads: CASSPGQLYEQYF. Written as DNA, the CDR3 is TGTGCCAGCAGCCCGGGACAGCTCTACGAGCAGTACTTC.

In its sample, this clonotype was seen many times. The chain carries TRBV9 and TRBJ1-5, with TRBD1 as a possible D gene (6 bases). The length of the CDR3 is 13 residues. Germline V gene lookup returns CDR1 SGDLS and CDR2 YYNGEE. V dropped 3 bases and J dropped 2 bases, with 6 bases sitting between them. CDR3 nucleotides: TGTGCCAGCAGCGCAGGGGGCAATCAGCCCCAGCATTTT. Protein: CASSAGGNQPQHF.

This clonotype was seen at least ten times. The chain combines TRBV7-2 with TRBJ2-3; 8 bases line up with TRBD1. V dropped 5 bases and J dropped 8; count of bases not matched to a gene: 9. Germline V gives CDR1 SGHTA, CDR2 FQGNSA. This CDR3 region has 14 residues. The CDR3 coding sequence is TGTGCCAGCAGCGCAGGGGGCCCAGCCAGTACGCAGTATTTT. Protein: CASSAGGPASTQYF.

This clonotype was counted many times. The chain joins TRBV7-2 to TRBJ1-2; 7 bases align to TRBD1. CDR3 length equals 13 residues. CDR1 SGHTA and CDR2 FQGNSA come from the germline V gene. Losses at the gene ends were 5 bases for V and 6 bases for J; bases not matched to a gene: 6. CDR3 in amino acids: CASSPQGTDGYTF. In nucleotides, the CDR3 is TGTGCCAGCAGCCCGCAGGGGACAGATGGCTACACCTTC.

The chain carries TRBV25-1 and TRBJ1-6; weak D call: TRBD1 (5 bases). CDR1 is MGHDK and CDR2 is SYGVNS in the germline V gene. CDR3 size: 14 residues. V lost 1 base and J 8 bases, leaving 9 bases between the germline ends. The CDR3 region has the DNA TGTGCCAGCAGTGAATCCAGGGTAGATTCACCCCTCCACTTT. The encoded protein is CASSESRVDSPLHF.

This clonotype was recorded many times. The chain has TRBV25-1 and TRBJ1-1; D is ambiguous. V dropped 7 bases and J dropped 1 base, with 4 bases sitting between them. This CDR3 region has 11 residues. From germline, CDR1 is MGHDK and CDR2 SYGVNS. This CDR3 reads CASMWNTEAFF. Written as DNA, the CDR3 is TGTGCCAGCATGTGGAACACTGAAGCTTTCTTT.

This clonotype was detected many times. The V gene is TRBV29-1, the J gene TRBJ1-1, with D perhaps matching TRBD1 (6 bases). The ends were cut back, 7 bases at V and 4 bases at J, with 10 bases in the middle. This CDR3 comprises 11 residues. Germline V gives CDR1 SQVTM, CDR2 ANQGSEA. The CDR3: CSADRSTEAFF. The CDR3 DNA reads TGCAGCGCTGACAGGTCCACTGAAGCTTTCTTT.

V and J are TRBV7-7 and TRBJ2-1; D might be TRBD1 (5 bases). The CDR3 is 14 residues long. V shed 1 base and J shed 5 bases, with 9 bases lying between them. Per the germline V gene, CDR1 is SSHAT and CDR2 is FNYEAQ (reference sequence). Written as DNA, the CDR3 is TGTGCCAGCAGCTTAGACCAGGGCCACAATGAGCAGTTCTTC. Its translation is CASSLDQGHNEQFF.

In this sample, this clonotype turned up many times. This chain links TRBV7-3 with TRBJ2-3; 9 bases map to TRBD1. Germline V gives CDR1 SGHTA, CDR2 FQGTGA. V was clipped by 4 bases and J by 5 bases; unmatched bases: 7. This CDR3 has 15 residues. CDR3 protein: CASSSTGGSVDTQYF. In DNA form, the CDR3 reads TGTGCCAGCAGCTCCACAGGGGGCTCGGTAGATACGCAGTATTTT.